Listed below are T cell receptor beta chains from one sample, sequenced in a study of monozygotic twins with inflammatory bowel disease. Reanalyzing the 5' RACE reads, TCRdb keeps one entry per CDR3 protein, without DNA. The listing records approximately 420,000 distinct CDR3 sequences. The sample comprised blood. Receptor source: a human donor with ulcerative colitis or Crohn's disease, or a healthy co-twin of an affected twin (not recorded which). Both conserved end residues are part of each CDR3. Fields, in order: V gene, J gene, CDR3 protein.

V: TRBV20-1
J: TRBJ1-1
CDR3: CSASPVSVFQNTEAFF

V: TRBV19
J: TRBJ1-1
CDR3: CASKNQGRTEAFF

V: TRBV7-9
J: TRBJ2-1
CDR3: CASSFLAGSYNEQFF

V: TRBV29-1
J: TRBJ1-1
CDR3: CSVQTDRPTEAFF

V: TRBV28
J: TRBJ1-5
CDR3: CASSVPPGIQRPLHF

V: TRBV6-5
J: TRBJ1-2
CDR3: CASSYRAAANYGYTF

V: TRBV20-1
J: TRBJ1-2
CDR3: CSARAHHDKANYGYTF

V: TRBV2
J: TRBJ2-3
CDR3: CASSDPRGENLDTQYF

V: TRBV3-1
J: TRBJ2-2
CDR3: CASSQTGDGTGELFF

V: TRBV20-1
J: TRBJ2-2
CDR3: CSADTSGFDTGELFF

V: TRBV7-8
J: TRBJ1-3
CDR3: CASSGLDRLSGNTIYF

V: TRBV7-9
J: TRBJ1-2
CDR3: CASSLDTGTDDGYTF

V: TRBV30
J: TRBJ2-1
CDR3: CAWESEVGRGPSDEQFF

V: TRBV5-4
J: TRBJ2-7
CDR3: CASSSSGEQYF

V: TRBV11-2
J: TRBJ1-1
CDR3: CASSLDPVWSTEAFF

V: TRBV2
J: TRBJ1-5
CDR3: CASSRDPRPPQHF

V: TRBV5-1
J: TRBJ1-5
CDR3: CASSSRGLDQPQHF

V: TRBV12-3/TRBV12-4
J: TRBJ2-7
CDR3: CASSFSVQGTYEQYF

V: TRBV12-3/TRBV12-4
J: TRBJ2-7
CDR3: CASSFRAPYEQYF

V: TRBV4-3
J: TRBJ2-7
CDR3: CASSQESSGRGDEQYF

V: TRBV28
J: TRBJ2-7
CDR3: CASSFQTSGTYEQYF

V: TRBV4-1
J: TRBJ2-3
CDR3: CASSQAADTQYF

V: TRBV10-3
J: TRBJ1-1
CDR3: CAISDPERAEAFF

V: TRBV27
J: TRBJ1-2
CDR3: CASSIDIRGRIGNYGYTF

V: TRBV20-1
J: TRBJ2-7
CDR3: CSALIPDRRVGEQYF

V: TRBV29-1
J: TRBJ1-2
CDR3: CSVEPGASYTF

V: TRBV28
J: TRBJ2-1
CDR3: CASSGGTRGDEQFF

V: TRBV7-9
J: TRBJ2-4
CDR3: CASSLQGRNIQYF

V: TRBV6-1
J: TRBJ1-1
CDR3: CASSGVGTLRAFF

V: TRBV19
J: TRBJ1-1
CDR3: CASSVPQDFRGTEAFF